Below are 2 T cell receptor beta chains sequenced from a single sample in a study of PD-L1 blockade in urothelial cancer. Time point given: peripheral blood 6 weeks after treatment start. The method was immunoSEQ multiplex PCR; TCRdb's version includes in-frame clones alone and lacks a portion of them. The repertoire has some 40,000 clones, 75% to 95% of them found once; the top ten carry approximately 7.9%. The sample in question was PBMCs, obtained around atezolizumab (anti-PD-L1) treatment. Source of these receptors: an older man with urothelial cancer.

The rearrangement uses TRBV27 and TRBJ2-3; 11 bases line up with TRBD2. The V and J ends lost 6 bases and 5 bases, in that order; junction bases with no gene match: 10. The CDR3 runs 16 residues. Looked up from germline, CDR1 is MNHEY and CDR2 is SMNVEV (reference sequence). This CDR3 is CASRLTSGVLGDTQYF. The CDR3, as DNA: TGTGCCAGCAGATTGACTAGCGGGGTTCTTGGAGATACGCAGTATTTT.

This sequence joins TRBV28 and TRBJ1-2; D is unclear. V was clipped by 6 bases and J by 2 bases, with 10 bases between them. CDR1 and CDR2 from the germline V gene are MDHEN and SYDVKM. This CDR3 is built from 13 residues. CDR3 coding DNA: TGTGCCAGCAGCCCCGGTCGGAACTATGGCTACACCTTC. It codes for CASSPGRNYGYTF.